The clone carrying this T cell receptor beta chain was recorded at least ten times. No antigen is known for it. Nobody among the patients had been given any treatment before thyroid surgery. This CDR3 is 11 amino acids long. V was trimmed by 2 bases and J by 5 bases, leaving 4 bases between them. Germline-derived CDR1 and CDR2 are SGHRS and YFSETQ. In the original analysis: Researchers built a distant-metastasis classifier for papillary thyroid cancer that drew on CDR3 differences across clinicopathological groups. TCRdb re-called the PCR reads via MiXCR. TCRdb, not the original authors, processed these V and J calls. The sample holds under 25,000 clones, roughly 20% seen once. This sample was taken from a study of metastatic and nonmetastatic thyroid tumors. On the study more broadly: Patients with malignant and benign thyroid disease provided blood and tumor or nodule tissue, whose repertoires were compared. Study-level findings and limits: Reported TCR beta diversity, measured in blood and tumor, was significantly higher for malignant thyroid tumors than for benign nodules.

This clonotype was obtained from a female donor with papillary thyroid cancer or a benign thyroid nodule (not recorded which). Some clones in this sample may be carry-over from other donors' samples. This chain uses TRBV5-1 with TRBJ1-2; D is uncertain. The sequenced material came from adjacent normal tissue. The CDR3: CASSFGYGYTF. CDR3 nucleotides: TGCGCCAGCAGCTTCGGATATGGCTACACCTTC.